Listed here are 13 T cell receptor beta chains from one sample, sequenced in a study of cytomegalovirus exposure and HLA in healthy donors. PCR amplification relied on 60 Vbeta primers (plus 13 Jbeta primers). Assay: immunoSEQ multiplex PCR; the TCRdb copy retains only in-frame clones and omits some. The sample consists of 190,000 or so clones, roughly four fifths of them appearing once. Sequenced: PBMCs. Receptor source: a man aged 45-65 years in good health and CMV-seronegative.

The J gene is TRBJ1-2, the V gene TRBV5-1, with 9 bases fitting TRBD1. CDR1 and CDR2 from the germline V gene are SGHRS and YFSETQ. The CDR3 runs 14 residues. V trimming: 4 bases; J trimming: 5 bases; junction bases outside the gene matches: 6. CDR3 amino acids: CASSPGQGLYGYTF. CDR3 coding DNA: TGCGCCAGCAGCCCAGGACAGGGGCTGTATGGCTACACCTTC.

The CDR3 region has the DNA TGTGCCAGCAGCTTAGGTTACGGACAGGGGGCGGAAAAACTGTTTTTT. This encodes CASSLGYGQGAEKLFF. This chain links TRBV7-2 with TRBJ1-4; TRBD1 matches at 11 bases. Trimming at V came to 1 base and at J to 8 bases, leaving 6 bases not matched to a gene. The CDR3 sequence is 16 residues long. Germline values: CDR1 SGHTA, CDR2 FQGNSA.

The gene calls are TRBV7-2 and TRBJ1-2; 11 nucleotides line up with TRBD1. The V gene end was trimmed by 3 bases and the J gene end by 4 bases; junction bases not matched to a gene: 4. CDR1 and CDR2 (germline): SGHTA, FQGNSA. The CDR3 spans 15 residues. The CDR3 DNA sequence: TGTGCCAGCAGCTTGGAGGGGACAGGGGGCTATGGCTACACCTTC. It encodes CASSLEGTGGYGYTF.

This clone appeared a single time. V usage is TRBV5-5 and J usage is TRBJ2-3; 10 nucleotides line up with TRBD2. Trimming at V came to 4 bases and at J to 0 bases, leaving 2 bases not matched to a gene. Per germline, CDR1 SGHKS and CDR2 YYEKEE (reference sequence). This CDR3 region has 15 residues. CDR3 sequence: CASSVSGGSTDTQYF. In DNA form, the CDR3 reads TGTGCCAGCAGCGTTAGCGGGGGGAGCACAGATACGCAGTATTTT.

This CDR3 is CASRSPGSSNSPLHF. CDR3 nucleotide sequence: TGTGCCAGCAGGAGCCCAGGGTCATCTAATTCACCCCTCCACTTT. This rearrangement joins TRBV6-5 to TRBJ1-6, with a tentative D call TRBD1 (5 bases). The CDR3 consists of 15 residues. Trimming took 6 bases from V and 6 from J, leaving 15 bases between them. Germline assignment: CDR1 MNHEY and CDR2 SVGAGI.

CDR3 in DNA: TGTGCCAGAAAAAAAACAGAAAGCAACTTTGATACGCAGTATTTT. Its translation: CARKKTESNFDTQYF. This chain uses TRBV2 with TRBJ2-3; the D is unclear. CDR3 size: 15 residues. Germline V lookup: CDR1 SNHLY, CDR2 FYNNEI. V was clipped by 9 bases and J by 6 bases, with 22 bases between them.

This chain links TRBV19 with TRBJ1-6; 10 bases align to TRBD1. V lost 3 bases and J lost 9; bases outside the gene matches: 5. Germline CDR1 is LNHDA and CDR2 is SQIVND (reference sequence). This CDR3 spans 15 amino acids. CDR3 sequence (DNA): TGTGCCAGTAGTATTAGGACAGGGGGTGGTTCACCCCTCCACTTT. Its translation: CASSIRTGGGSPLHF.

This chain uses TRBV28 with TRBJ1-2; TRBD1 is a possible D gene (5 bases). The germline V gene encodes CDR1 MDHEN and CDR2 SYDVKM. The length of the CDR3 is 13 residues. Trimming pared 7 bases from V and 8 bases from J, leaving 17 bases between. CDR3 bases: TGTGCCAGCACCTTAGGGGCCGGGGGAGGCTACACCTTC. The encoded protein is CASTLGAGGGYTF.

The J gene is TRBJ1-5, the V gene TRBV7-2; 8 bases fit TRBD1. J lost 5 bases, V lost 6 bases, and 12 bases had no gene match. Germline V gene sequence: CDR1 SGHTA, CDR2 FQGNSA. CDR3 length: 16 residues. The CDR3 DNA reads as TGTGCCAGCAGTCAATACCGGGACAGGTTGGATCAGCCCCAGCATTTT. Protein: CASSQYRDRLDQPQHF.

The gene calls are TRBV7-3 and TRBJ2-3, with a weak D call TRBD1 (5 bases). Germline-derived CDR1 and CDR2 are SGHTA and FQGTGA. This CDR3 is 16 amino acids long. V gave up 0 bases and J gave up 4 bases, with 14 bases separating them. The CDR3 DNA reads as TGTGCCAGCAGCTTAACGCCGGTTCTGGGGCCAGATACGCAGTATTTT. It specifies CASSLTPVLGPDTQYF.

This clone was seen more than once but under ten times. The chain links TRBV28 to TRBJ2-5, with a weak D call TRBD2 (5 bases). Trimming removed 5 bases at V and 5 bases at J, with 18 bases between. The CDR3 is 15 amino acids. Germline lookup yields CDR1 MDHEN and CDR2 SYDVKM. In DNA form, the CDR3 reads TGTGCCAGCAGTCTCCCGGGATCCCACCGGGAGACCCAGTACTTC. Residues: CASSLPGSHRETQYF.

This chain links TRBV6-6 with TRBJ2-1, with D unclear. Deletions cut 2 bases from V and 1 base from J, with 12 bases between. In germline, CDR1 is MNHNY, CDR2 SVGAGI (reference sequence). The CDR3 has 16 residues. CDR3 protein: CASSYLAGVSYNEQFF. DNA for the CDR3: TGTGCCAGCAGTTACCTGGCAGGTGTATCCTACAATGAGCAGTTCTTC.

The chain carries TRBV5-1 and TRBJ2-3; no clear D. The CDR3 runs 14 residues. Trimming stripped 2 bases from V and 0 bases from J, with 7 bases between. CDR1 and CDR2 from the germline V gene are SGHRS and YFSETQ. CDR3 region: CASSFLSSTDTQYF. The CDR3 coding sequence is TGCGCCAGCAGCTTCCTCTCGAGCACAGATACGCAGTATTTT.